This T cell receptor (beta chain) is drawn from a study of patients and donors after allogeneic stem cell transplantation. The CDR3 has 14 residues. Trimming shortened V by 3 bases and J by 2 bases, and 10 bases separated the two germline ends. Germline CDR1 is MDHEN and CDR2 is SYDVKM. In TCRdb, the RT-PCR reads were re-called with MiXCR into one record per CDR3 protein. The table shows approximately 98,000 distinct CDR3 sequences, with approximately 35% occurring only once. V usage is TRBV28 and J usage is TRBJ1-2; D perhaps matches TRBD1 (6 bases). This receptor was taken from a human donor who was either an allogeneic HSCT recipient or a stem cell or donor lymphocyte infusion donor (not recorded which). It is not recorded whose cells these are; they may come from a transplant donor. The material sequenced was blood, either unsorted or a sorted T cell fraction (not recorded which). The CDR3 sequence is CASSLDSLNYGYTF. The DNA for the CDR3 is TGTGCCAGCAGTTTGGACAGCTTGAACTATGGCTACACCTTC.